These 7 T cell receptor beta chains were all obtained from the same sample, sequenced in a study of T cell responses to AZD1222 COVID-19 vaccine. The method was immunoSEQ multiplex PCR; TCRdb's version includes in-frame clones alone and lacks a portion of them. The sample holds 90,000 to 120,000 clones, roughly 87% seen once. The sample here was peripheral blood, taken on day 0 of AZD1222 vaccination. The receptor set was obtained from an adult in good health.

The chain links TRBV11-1 to TRBJ2-2; 7 positions match TRBD2. CDR3 size: 15 residues. The V gene's germline CDR1 is SGHAT and CDR2 FQDESV (reference sequence). With V trimmed by 3 bases and J by 0 bases, 1 base remained unmatched. CDR3: CASSLSGANTGELFF. The CDR3, as DNA: TGTGCCAGCAGCTTGAGCGGGGCGAACACCGGGGAGCTGTTTTTT.

This chain links TRBV28 with TRBJ1-4; D might be TRBD1 (6 bases). The CDR3 contains 15 residues. The ends were cut back, 5 bases at V and 8 bases at J, with 18 bases in the middle. CDR1 is MDHEN and CDR2 is SYDVKM in the germline V gene. CDR3: CASSPPEGGGEKLFF. The CDR3 bases are TGTGCCAGCAGTCCCCCTGAAGGGGGTGGGGAAAAACTGTTTTTT.

The gene calls are TRBV6-5 and TRBJ1-2; D ambiguous. The CDR3 is 13 residues long. Per the germline V gene, CDR1 is MNHEY and CDR2 is SVGAGI. Trimming removed 6 bases at V and 4 bases at J, with 12 bases between. CDR3 sequence (DNA): TGTGCCAGCAGCACCTACAGCTCCTATGGCTACACCTTC. Translation: CASSTYSSYGYTF.

V usage is TRBV10-3 and J usage is TRBJ1-3, with D perhaps matching TRBD1 (5 bases). This CDR3 spans 11 amino acids. CDR1 and CDR2 from the germline V gene are ENHRY and SYGVKD. V shed 4 bases and J shed 7 bases, with 5 bases lying between them. The CDR3 here is CAISGGNTIYF. The DNA for the CDR3 is TGTGCCATCAGTGGGGGGAACACCATATATTTT.

The J gene is TRBJ1-6, the V gene TRBV4-3; tentative D call: TRBD1 (6 bases). Germline-derived CDR1 and CDR2 are LGHNA and YSLEER. This CDR3 has 15 amino acids. V was trimmed by 0 bases and J by 7 bases, leaving 10 bases between them. CDR3 sequence reads: CASSQEGGGNSPLHF. The CDR3, as DNA: TGCGCCAGCAGCCAAGAAGGGGGTGGAAATTCACCCCTCCACTTT.

The rearrangement links TRBV19 to TRBJ2-1; D uncertain. The V and J ends lost 2 bases and 4 bases respectively, with 9 bases between them. Germline V gene lookup returns CDR1 LNHDA and CDR2 SQIVND (reference sequence). CDR3 size: 14 residues. In DNA, the CDR3 is TGTGCCAGTAGTATATCAGACTCTTACAATGAGCAGTTCTTC. This sequence encodes CASSISDSYNEQFF.

CDR3 sequence: CASSRGREQFF. Written as DNA, the CDR3 is TGTGCCAGCAGCCGAGGGCGGGAGCAGTTCTTC. V is TRBV7-3 and J is TRBJ2-1; maybe TRBD2 (5 bases). The V end was cut by 5 bases, the J end by 10 bases, with 9 bases between. The CDR3 totals 11 residues. Germline assignment: CDR1 SGHTA and CDR2 FQGTGA.